The 24 T cell receptor beta chains in this list originate from one sample, sequenced in a study of sequential checkpoint blockade in melanoma. Data came from immunoSEQ multiplex PCR; TCRdb stores just in-frame clones and leaves some out. The sample includes around 11,000 clones, around 75% seen only once; the top ten take 9.5% to 13%. Treatment defined: randomized to nivolumab then ipilimumab (arm A) or the reverse (arm B). The sample here was CD8+ T cells sorted from blood (inferred from file names), taken from a patient given nivolumab and ipilimumab in sequence. The receptors come from a human donor with melanoma.

The V gene is TRBV19, the J gene TRBJ2-1; D not resolved. Per germline, CDR1 LNHDA and CDR2 SQIVND (reference sequence). Trimming removed 3 bases from V and 8 bases from J, with 14 bases in between. This CDR3 has 14 residues. CDR3 in amino acids: CASSISGDSYEQFF. In DNA form, the CDR3 reads TGTGCCAGTAGTATTTCTGGAGATTCCTATGAGCAGTTCTTC. Supplemented by reference TRBV19 and TRBJ2-1, the full variable domain reads DGGITQSPKYLFRKEGQNVTLSCEQNLNHDAMYWYRQDPGQGLRLIYYSQIVNDFQKGDIAEGYSVSREKKESFPLTVTSAQKNPTAFYLCASSISGDSYEQFFGPGTRLTVL.

V gene TRBV30 combines with J gene TRBJ2-3, with 8 nucleotides matching TRBD1. The V gene's germline CDR1 is GTSNPN and CDR2 SVGIG (reference sequence). The V and J ends lost 3 bases and 3 bases, in that order; junction bases with no gene match: 14. CDR3 length: 17 residues. The DNA of the CDR3 is TGTGCCTGGAGGGAGAGACAGGGGATCGTAGGTACAGATACGCAGTATTTT. The encoded protein is CAWRERQGIVGTDTQYF.

The rearrangement links TRBV7-2 to TRBJ2-7; 9 bases align to TRBD2. V lost 3 bases to trimming and J lost 2 bases; unmatched junction nucleotides: 2. Germline CDR1 is SGHTA and CDR2 is FQGNSA. This CDR3 is 14 amino acids long. The DNA of the CDR3 is TGTGCCAGCAGCTTTAGCGGGGGTACCTACGAGCAGTACTTC. Its translation: CASSFSGGTYEQYF.

The chain uses TRBV11-2 and TRBJ2-7, with 10 bases fitting TRBD2. V gave up 4 bases and J gave up 2 bases; unmatched junction bases: 5. The CDR3 contains 15 residues. Germline V gene sequence: CDR1 SGHAT, CDR2 FQNNGV. DNA of the CDR3: TGTGCCAGCAGCTCCCTAGCGGGGGTTGCCTACGAGCAGTACTTC. It is translated as CASSSLAGVAYEQYF.

The chain recombines TRBV9 with TRBJ2-2; TRBD1 agrees at 9 bases. In germline, CDR1 is SGDLS, CDR2 YYNGEE. V was pared by 3 bases and J by 6 bases, with 3 bases of the junction left unmatched. The length of the CDR3 is 14 residues. CDR3 protein: CASSEGTGPGELFF. The CDR3 region has the DNA TGTGCCAGCAGCGAGGGGACAGGGCCCGGGGAGCTGTTTTTT.

J is TRBJ1-1 and V is TRBV19; maybe TRBD1 (6 bases). The CDR3 runs 15 residues. The V end was cut by 6 bases, the J end by 3 bases, with 17 bases between. Germline V gives CDR1 LNHDA, CDR2 SQIVND (reference sequence). Here the CDR3 DNA reads TGTGCCAGTAGGGCGTCGGGGGGCTATTACACTGAAGCTTTCTTT. As protein: CASRASGGYYTEAFF.

V is TRBV4-1 and J is TRBJ1-1; D ambiguous. The V gene's germline CDR1 is MGHRA and CDR2 YSYEKL. CDR3 length: 14 residues. V shed 0 bases and J shed 5 bases, with 10 bases lying between them. The CDR3 DNA sequence: TGCGCCAGCAGCCAAGATAACAGTGGTACTGAAGCTTTCTTT. It translates to CASSQDNSGTEAFF.

CDR3 bases: TGTGCCAGCAGCGAGGGTAGTAGCGGGAGCATGGATACGCAGTATTTT. It codes for CASSEGSSGSMDTQYF. The chain is built from TRBV11-3 and TRBJ2-3; 9 bases are a match to TRBD2. Germline V gene lookup returns CDR1 SGHNT and CDR2 YENEEA. Germline trimming cut 5 bases from V and 6 bases from J; bases unmatched to any gene: 12. The CDR3 has 16 residues. The whole variable domain, remainder taken from reference TRBV11-3 and TRBJ2-3, is EAGVVQSPRYKIIEKKQPVAFWCNPISGHNTLYWYLQNLGQGPELLIRYENEEAVDDSQLPKDRFSAERLKGVDSTLKIQPAELGDSAVYLCASSEGSSGSMDTQYFGPGTRLTVL.

This clone is medium-sized within its sample. The chain joins TRBV14 to TRBJ2-5; D is possibly TRBD2 (5 bases). This CDR3 comprises 10 residues. The germline V and J ends were trimmed by 8 bases and 5 bases, with 6 bases remaining between them. CDR1 is SGHDN, CDR2 FVKESK, per germline. The CDR3 here is CASAGETQYF. The CDR3 nucleotides are TGTGCCAGCGCGGGCGAGACCCAGTACTTC.

This chain connects TRBV5-5 to TRBJ1-4; 7 bases align to TRBD1. Losses at the gene ends were 3 bases for V and 4 bases for J; bases not matched to a gene: 6. CDR3 length equals 15 residues. In germline, CDR1 is SGHKS, CDR2 YYEKEE (reference sequence). This CDR3 is CASSSSTGFNEKLFF. The CDR3 DNA sequence: TGTGCCAGCAGCTCCTCGACAGGGTTTAATGAAAAACTGTTTTTT.

The chain couples TRBV7-9 to TRBJ1-5; TRBD1 agrees at 7 bases. This CDR3 region has 15 residues. Germline CDR1 reads SEHNR; CDR2 reads FQNEAQ (reference sequence). The J segment lost 3 bases and the V segment lost 4 bases, leaving 6 bases of the junction unmatched. The CDR3, as DNA: TGTGCCAGCAGCTCACACCAGGGGGACAATCAGCCCCAGCATTTT. This gives the protein CASSSHQGDNQPQHF.

Only one count was recorded for this clone. V is TRBV9 and J is TRBJ2-1; TRBD2 matches at 9 bases. CDR3 length equals 15 residues. The J segment lost 4 bases and the V segment lost 0 bases, leaving 2 bases of the junction unmatched. Germline CDR1 and CDR2: SGDLS and YYNGEE. CDR3 residues: CASSVVAGAYNEQFF. CDR3 DNA: TGTGCCAGCAGCGTAGTAGCGGGAGCATACAATGAGCAGTTCTTC.

The chain links TRBV27 to TRBJ2-7; D possibly corresponds to TRBD1 (6 bases). From germline, CDR1 is MNHEY and CDR2 SMNVEV (reference sequence). The CDR3 contains 12 residues. Trimming took off 5 bases at V and 4 bases at J, with 9 bases between the two ends. The CDR3 region has the DNA TGTGCCAGCAGTCCAGGGGAGTACGAGCAGTACTTC. This codes for CASSPGEYEQYF.

The chain links TRBV28 to TRBJ1-2, with 7 bases lining up with TRBD1. The junction had 7 bases not matched to a gene; V was cut back by 5 bases and J by 7 bases. The CDR3 length is 13 residues. Germline CDR1 and CDR2: MDHEN and SYDVKM. The CDR3, as DNA: TGTGCCAGCAGTACCCTCGACAGGGTTGGCTACACCTTC. It specifies CASSTLDRVGYTF.

The genes are TRBV10-3 and TRBJ2-5, with 9 bases aligning to TRBD1. The CDR3 is 16 residues long. Trimming at V came to 2 bases and at J to 4 bases, leaving 8 bases not matched to a gene. The germline V gene encodes CDR1 ENHRY and CDR2 SYGVKD. The CDR3 bases are TGTGCCATCAGTGAGGGGGACAGGGTAAAGAGAGAGACCCAGTACTTC. It codes for CAISEGDRVKRETQYF.

CDR3: CSVDGQGAYEQYF. CDR3 bases: TGCAGCGTTGACGGTCAGGGGGCCTACGAGCAGTACTTC. The chain joins TRBV29-1 to TRBJ2-7; TRBD1 matches 7 bases. Per germline, CDR1 SQVTM and CDR2 ANQGSEA. This CDR3 region has 13 residues. The ends lost 3 bases at V and 2 bases at J; junction bases unmatched: 4.

The V gene is TRBV27, the J gene TRBJ2-5; the match to TRBD1 covers 8 bases. The better agreement between TRBJ2-7 and the DNA end casts doubt on the J call. This CDR3 is 16 amino acids long. The germline V gene has CDR1 MNHEY and CDR2 SMNVEV (reference sequence). The CDR3 DNA is TGTGCCAGCAGTTTAGGGTCAGGGACAGGTTCCTACGAGCAGTACTTC. Its translation: CASSLGSGTGSYEQYF.

The chain joins TRBV27 to TRBJ2-7; D is perhaps TRBD1 (6 bases). Germline lookup yields CDR1 MNHEY and CDR2 SMNVEV (reference sequence). The CDR3 has 14 amino acids. V lost 3 bases and J lost 3, with 12 bases in between. DNA for the CDR3: TGTGCCAGCAGTTTGGAACAGGGAAGCTACGAGCAGTACTTC. It yields the protein CASSLEQGSYEQYF.

J is TRBJ2-3 and V is TRBV7-9; the match to TRBD2 covers 7 bases. With 2 bases clipped from V and 3 bases from J, the junction kept 14 bases outside the gene matches. Germline V gives CDR1 SEHNR, CDR2 FQNEAQ (reference sequence). The CDR3 sequence is 18 residues long. In DNA form, the CDR3 reads TGTGCCAGCAGCTTATATGTAGTGTCGGGAGGTGATACAGATACGCAGTATTTT. It yields the protein CASSLYVVSGGDTDTQYF.

This chain links TRBV5-1 with TRBJ2-5; D is possibly TRBD2 (6 bases). CDR1 and CDR2 from the germline V gene are SGHRS and YFSETQ. V lost 3 bases, J lost 2 bases, and 14 bases lay in between. The CDR3 has 15 residues. CDR3 protein: CASSSRDSGQETQYF. CDR3 nucleotides: TGCGCCAGCAGCTCCCGGGACTCGGGACAAGAGACCCAGTACTTC.

The rearrangement uses TRBV7-9 and TRBJ2-7, with TRBD1 as a possible D gene (6 bases). Germline CDR1 SEHNR, CDR2 FQNEAQ (reference sequence). The CDR3 contains 13 residues. V was clipped by 1 base and J by 3 bases, with 7 bases between them. In nucleotides, the CDR3 is TGTGCCAGCAGCTTAGAGGACAGCTACGAGCAGTACTTC. It yields the protein CASSLEDSYEQYF.

The chain has TRBV30 and TRBJ1-1; D gene ambiguous. Trimming took off 1 base at V and 10 bases at J, with 7 bases between the two ends. Germline lookup yields CDR1 GTSNPN and CDR2 SVGIG (reference sequence). The CDR3 runs 10 residues. The chain's CDR3 is CAWSARRAFF. CDR3 nucleotides: TGTGCCTGGAGTGCGCGTCGAGCTTTCTTT. Full variable domain (rest looked up from reference TRBV30 and TRBJ1-1): SQTIHQWPATLVQPVGSPLSLECTVEGTSNPNLYWYRQAAGRGLQLLFYSVGIGQISSEVPQNLSASRPQDRQFILSSKKLLLSDSGFYLCAWSARRAFFGQGTRLTVV.

The V gene is TRBV19, the J gene TRBJ2-7; the D gene is possibly TRBD2 (5 bases). This CDR3 is built from 14 residues. CDR1 and CDR2 from the germline V gene are LNHDA and SQIVND (reference sequence). Trimming removed 3 bases from V and 5 bases from J, with 14 bases in between. Here the CDR3 reads CASSIAGYVDEQYF. Here the CDR3 DNA reads TGTGCCAGTAGTATTGCGGGTTATGTGGACGAGCAGTACTTC.

This chain links TRBV27 with TRBJ2-2; no clear D gene. Germline V gives CDR1 MNHEY, CDR2 SMNVEV (reference sequence). Trimming removed 4 bases from V and 2 bases from J, with 17 bases in between. There are 17 residues in the CDR3. The CDR3 sequence: CASSSSLGQANTGELFF. The CDR3 nucleotides read TGTGCCAGCAGTTCAAGTTTGGGCCAGGCCAACACCGGGGAGCTGTTTTTT.